The present T cell receptor (beta chain) was sequenced within a study of OX40 agonist ivuxolimab in advanced cancers. Overall study context: Patients received intravenous ivuxolimab every 2 weeks at 0.01 to 10 mg/kg. Whole-study findings and limits: Mean expanded clone counts were higher in CD8+ than CD4+ T cells.

This clone has only one observation. The antigen remains unidentified. Generated by immunoSEQ multiplex PCR, the TCRdb table keeps only in-frame clones and is missing some. The profile covers 95,000 to 100,000 clones, with about four fifths appearing a single time and more than 1.4% taken by the ten largest. V gave up 2 bases and J gave up 3 bases, with 5 bases separating them. Germline V gene sequence: CDR1 SGHNT, CDR2 YENEEA. The length of the CDR3 is 13 residues. People who had autoimmune disease history or systemic immunosuppression were excluded. Samples of blood were obtained at baseline, on cycle 4 day 1, and on cycle 7 day 1.

The TCR sequence derives from an adult with an advanced solid tumor such as melanoma, head and neck, liver or kidney cancer. Sequencing used CD4+ or CD8+ T cells sorted from blood, obtained in a trial of the OX40 agonist ivuxolimab. The genes are TRBV11-3 and TRBJ2-1; D unclear. The CDR3 DNA sequence: TGTGCCAGCAGCTTACCTAGCTACAATGAGCAGTTCTTC. Its translation is CASSLPSYNEQFF.